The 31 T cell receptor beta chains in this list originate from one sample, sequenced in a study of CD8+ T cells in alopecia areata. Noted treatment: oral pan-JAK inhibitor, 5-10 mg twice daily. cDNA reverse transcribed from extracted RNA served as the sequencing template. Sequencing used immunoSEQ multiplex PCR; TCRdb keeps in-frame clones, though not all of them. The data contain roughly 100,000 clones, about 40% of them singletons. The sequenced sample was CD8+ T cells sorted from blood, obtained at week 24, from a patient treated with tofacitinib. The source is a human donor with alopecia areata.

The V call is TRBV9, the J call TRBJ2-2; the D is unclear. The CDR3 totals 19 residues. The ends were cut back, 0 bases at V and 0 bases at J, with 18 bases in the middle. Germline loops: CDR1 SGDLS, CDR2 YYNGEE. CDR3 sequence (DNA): TGTGCCAGCAGCGTAGCTCTGACCCTAGAAAAAGCGAACACCGGGGAGCTGTTTTTT. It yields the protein CASSVALTLEKANTGELFF.

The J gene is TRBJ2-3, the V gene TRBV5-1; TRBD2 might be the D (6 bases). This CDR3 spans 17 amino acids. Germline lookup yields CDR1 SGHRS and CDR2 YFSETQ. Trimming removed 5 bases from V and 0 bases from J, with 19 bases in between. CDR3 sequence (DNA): TGCGCCAGCAGTCCTGTCCCTTTAGCGGAGAGCACAGATACGCAGTATTTT. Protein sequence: CASSPVPLAESTDTQYF.

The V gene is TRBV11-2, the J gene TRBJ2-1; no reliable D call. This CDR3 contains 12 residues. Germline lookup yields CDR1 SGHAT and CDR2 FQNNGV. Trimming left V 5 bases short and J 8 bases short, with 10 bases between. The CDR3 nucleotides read TGTGCCAGCAGCACCACAGTGGATGAGCAGTTCTTC. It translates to CASSTTVDEQFF.

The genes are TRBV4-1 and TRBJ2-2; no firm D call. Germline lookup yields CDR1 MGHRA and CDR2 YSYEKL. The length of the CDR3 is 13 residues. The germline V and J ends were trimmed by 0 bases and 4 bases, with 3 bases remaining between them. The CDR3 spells CASSQDPTGELFF. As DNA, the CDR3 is TGCGCCAGCAGCCAAGATCCCACCGGGGAGCTGTTTTTT.

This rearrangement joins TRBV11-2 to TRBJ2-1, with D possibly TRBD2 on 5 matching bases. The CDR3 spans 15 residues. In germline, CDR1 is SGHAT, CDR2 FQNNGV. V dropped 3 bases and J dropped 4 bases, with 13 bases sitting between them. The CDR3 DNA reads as TGTGCCAGCAGCTTGGCAGGAGACTATTACAATGAGCAGTTCTTC. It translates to CASSLAGDYYNEQFF.

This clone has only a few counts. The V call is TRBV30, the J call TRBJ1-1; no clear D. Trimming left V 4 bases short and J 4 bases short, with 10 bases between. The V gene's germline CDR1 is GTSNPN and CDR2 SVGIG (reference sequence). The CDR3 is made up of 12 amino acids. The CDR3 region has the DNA TGTGCCTGGATCCAAGGACCCACTGAAGCTTTCTTT. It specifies CAWIQGPTEAFF.

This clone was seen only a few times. CDR3 in DNA: TGTGCCACCAGCGTAGAAGACAGGGTTGGCTACACCTTC. Its translation is CATSVEDRVGYTF. This chain links TRBV15 with TRBJ1-2, with 7 bases fitting TRBD1. Germline CDR1 and CDR2: LNHNV and YYDKDF (reference sequence). Losses at the gene ends were 5 bases for V and 7 bases for J; bases not matched to a gene: 7. This CDR3 has 13 residues.

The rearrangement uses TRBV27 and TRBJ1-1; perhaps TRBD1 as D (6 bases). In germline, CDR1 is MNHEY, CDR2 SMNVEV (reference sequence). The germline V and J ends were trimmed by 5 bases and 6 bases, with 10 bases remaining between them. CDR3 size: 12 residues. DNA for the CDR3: TGTGCCAGCAGTCAAGGGGGGTCTGAAGCTTTCTTT. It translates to CASSQGGSEAFF.

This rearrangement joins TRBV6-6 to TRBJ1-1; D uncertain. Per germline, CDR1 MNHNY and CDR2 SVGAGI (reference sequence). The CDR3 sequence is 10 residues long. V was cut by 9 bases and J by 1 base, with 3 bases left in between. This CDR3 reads CASQNTEAFF. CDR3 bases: TGTGCCAGTCAGAACACTGAAGCTTTCTTT.

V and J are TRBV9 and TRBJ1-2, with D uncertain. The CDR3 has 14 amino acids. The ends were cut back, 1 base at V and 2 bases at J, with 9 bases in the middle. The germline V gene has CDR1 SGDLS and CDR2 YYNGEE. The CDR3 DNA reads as TGTGCCAGCAGCGTAACTGGGGAGAACTATGGCTACACCTTC. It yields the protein CASSVTGENYGYTF.

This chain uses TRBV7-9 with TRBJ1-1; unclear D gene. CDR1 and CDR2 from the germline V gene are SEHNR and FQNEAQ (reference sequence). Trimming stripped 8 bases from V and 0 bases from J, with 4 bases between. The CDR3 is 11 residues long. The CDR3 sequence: CASEMNTEAFF. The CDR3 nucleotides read TGTGCCAGCGAAATGAACACTGAAGCTTTCTTT.

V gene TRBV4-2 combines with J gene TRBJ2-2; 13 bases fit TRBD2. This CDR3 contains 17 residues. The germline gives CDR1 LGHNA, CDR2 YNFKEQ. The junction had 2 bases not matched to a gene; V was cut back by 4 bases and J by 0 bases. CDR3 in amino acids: CASSPGLAGTNTGELFF. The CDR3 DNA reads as TGTGCCAGCAGCCCGGGACTAGCGGGAACGAACACCGGGGAGCTGTTTTTT.

CDR3 sequence (DNA): TGTGCCAGCAGCTCGAACTACTACGAGCAGTACTTC. Amino acid sequence: CASSSNYYEQYF. The chain combines TRBV7-9 with TRBJ2-7; D ambiguous. V was clipped by 4 bases and J by 3 bases, with 7 bases between them. The germline V gene encodes CDR1 SEHNR and CDR2 FQNEAQ (reference sequence). The CDR3 covers 12 residues.

The CDR3, as DNA: TGTGCCAGCAGCCCAGGACAGTCCTCCTCCTACGAGCAGTACTTC. Amino acid sequence: CASSPGQSSSYEQYF. This chain links TRBV6-5 with TRBJ2-7; D may be TRBD1 (6 bases). V lost 6 bases to trimming and J lost 0 bases, with 15 bases between them. The germline V gene has CDR1 MNHEY and CDR2 SVGAGI. The CDR3 runs to 15 residues.

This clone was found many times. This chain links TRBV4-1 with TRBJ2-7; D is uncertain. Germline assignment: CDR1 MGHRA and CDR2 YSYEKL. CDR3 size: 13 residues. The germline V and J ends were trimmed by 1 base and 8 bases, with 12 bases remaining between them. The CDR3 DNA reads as TGCGCCAGCAGCCAAGGGGCAGACTTCAAGCAGTACTTC. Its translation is CASSQGADFKQYF.

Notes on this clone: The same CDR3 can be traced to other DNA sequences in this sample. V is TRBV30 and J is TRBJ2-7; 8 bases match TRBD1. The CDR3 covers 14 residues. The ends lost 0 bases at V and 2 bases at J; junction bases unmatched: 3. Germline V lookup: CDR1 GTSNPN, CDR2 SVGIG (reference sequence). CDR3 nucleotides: TGTGCCTGGAGTGTAGGGACAGGTACCTACGAGCAGTACTTC. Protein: CAWSVGTGTYEQYF.

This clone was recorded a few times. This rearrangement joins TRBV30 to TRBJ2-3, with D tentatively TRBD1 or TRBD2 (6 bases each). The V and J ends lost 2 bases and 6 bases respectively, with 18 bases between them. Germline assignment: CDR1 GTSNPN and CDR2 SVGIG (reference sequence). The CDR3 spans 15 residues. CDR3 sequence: CAWSPLEGGWDTQYF. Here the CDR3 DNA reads TGTGCCTGGAGTCCCCTCGAGGGGGGATGGGATACGCAGTATTTT.

Here the CDR3 reads CASSEAMGKAFF. The DNA of the CDR3 is TGCGCCAGCTCCGAGGCAATGGGGAAAGCTTTCTTT. The chain joins TRBV10-2 to TRBJ1-1; D remains unclear. Germline V lookup: CDR1 WSHSY, CDR2 SAAADI. The CDR3 has 12 amino acids. V dropped 8 bases and J dropped 9 bases, with 16 bases sitting between them.

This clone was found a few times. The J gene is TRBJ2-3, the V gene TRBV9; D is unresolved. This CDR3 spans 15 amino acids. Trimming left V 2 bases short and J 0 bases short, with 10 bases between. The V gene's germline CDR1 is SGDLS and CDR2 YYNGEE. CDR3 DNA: TGTGCCAGCAGCGTCTCCGACCCTAGCACAGATACGCAGTATTTT. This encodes CASSVSDPSTDTQYF.

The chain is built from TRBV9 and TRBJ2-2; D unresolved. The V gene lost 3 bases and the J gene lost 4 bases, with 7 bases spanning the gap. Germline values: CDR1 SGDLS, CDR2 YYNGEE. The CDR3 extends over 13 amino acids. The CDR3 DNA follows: TGTGCCAGCAGCGAGAAGATCACCGGGGAGCTGTTTTTT. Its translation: CASSEKITGELFF.

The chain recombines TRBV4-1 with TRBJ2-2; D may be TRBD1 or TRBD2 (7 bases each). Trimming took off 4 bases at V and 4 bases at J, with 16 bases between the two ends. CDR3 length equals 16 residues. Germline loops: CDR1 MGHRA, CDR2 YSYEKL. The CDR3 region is CASSPGGGPSTGELFF. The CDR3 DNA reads TGCGCCAGCAGCCCAGGGGGGGGCCCGAGCACCGGGGAGCTGTTTTTT.

CDR3 amino acids: CASSWGGGSYEQYF. As DNA, the CDR3 is TGTGCCAGTAGCTGGGGGGGAGGATCCTACGAGCAGTACTTC. This chain uses TRBV19 with TRBJ2-7; 7 bases map to TRBD2. The CDR3 loop spans 14 amino acids. The J segment lost 1 base and the V segment lost 6 bases, leaving 6 bases of the junction unmatched. In germline, CDR1 is LNHDA, CDR2 SQIVND (reference sequence).

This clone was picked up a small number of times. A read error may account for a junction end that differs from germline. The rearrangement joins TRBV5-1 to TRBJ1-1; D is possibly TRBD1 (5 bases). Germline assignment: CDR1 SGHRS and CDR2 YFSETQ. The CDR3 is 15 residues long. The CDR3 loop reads CASRLDGGEGTEAFF. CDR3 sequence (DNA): TGCGCCAGCAGATTGGATGGGGGTGAGGGGACTGAAGCTTTCTTT.

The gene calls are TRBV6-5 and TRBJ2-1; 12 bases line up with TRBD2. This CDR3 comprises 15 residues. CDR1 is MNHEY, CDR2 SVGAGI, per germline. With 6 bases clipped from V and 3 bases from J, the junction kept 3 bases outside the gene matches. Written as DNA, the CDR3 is TGTGCCAGCAGACCGGGACTAGCGGGCTACAATGAGCAGTTCTTC. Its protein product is CASRPGLAGYNEQFF.

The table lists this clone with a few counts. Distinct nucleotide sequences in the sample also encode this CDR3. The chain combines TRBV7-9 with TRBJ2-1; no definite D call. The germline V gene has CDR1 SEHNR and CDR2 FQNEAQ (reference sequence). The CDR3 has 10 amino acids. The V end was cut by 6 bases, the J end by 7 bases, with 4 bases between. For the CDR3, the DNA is TGTGCCAGCAGTTATAATGAGCAGTTCTTC. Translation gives CASSYNEQFF.

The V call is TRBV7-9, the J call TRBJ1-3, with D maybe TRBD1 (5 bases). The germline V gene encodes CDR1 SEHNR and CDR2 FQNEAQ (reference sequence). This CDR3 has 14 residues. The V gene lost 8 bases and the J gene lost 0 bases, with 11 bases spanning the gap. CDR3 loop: CASGDRSSGNTIYF. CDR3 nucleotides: TGTGCCAGCGGAGACAGATCCTCTGGAAACACCATATATTTT.

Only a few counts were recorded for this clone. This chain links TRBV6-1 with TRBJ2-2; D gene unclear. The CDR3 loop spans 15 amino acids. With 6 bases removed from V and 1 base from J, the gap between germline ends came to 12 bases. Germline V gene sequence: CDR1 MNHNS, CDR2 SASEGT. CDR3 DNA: TGTGCCAGCAGGGTAGCCCCATGGAACACCGGGGAGCTGTTTTTT. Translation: CASRVAPWNTGELFF.

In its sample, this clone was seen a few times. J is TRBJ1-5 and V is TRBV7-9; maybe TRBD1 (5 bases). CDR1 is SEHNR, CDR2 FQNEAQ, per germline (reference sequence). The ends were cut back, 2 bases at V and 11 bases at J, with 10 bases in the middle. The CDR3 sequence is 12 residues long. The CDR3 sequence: CASSLRGGAQHF. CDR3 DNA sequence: TGTGCCAGCAGCTTAAGGGGAGGGGCCCAGCATTTT.

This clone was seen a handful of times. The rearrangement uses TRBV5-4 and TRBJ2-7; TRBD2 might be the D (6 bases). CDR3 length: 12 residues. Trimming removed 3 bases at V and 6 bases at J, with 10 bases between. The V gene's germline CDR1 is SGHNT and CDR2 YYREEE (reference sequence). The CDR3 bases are TGTGCCAGCAGCTCCCGGGGAGGCGAGCAGTACTTC. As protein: CASSSRGGEQYF.

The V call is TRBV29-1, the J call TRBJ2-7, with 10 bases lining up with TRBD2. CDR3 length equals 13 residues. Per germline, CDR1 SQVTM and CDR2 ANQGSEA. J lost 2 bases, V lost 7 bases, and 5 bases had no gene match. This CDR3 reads CSALSGRTYEQYF. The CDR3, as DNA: TGCAGCGCCCTTAGCGGGAGGACCTACGAGCAGTACTTC.

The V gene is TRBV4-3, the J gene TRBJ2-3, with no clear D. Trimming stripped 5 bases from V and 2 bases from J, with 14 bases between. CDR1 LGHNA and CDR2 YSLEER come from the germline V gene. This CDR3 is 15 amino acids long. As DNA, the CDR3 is TGCGCCAGCAGCGGCGCCTACCGGGCCACAGATACGCAGTATTTT. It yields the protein CASSGAYRATDTQYF.